The source of this T cell receptor (beta chain) is a study of CD8 T cells in Susac syndrome. RNA amounts of roughly 0.5 to 1 ug underwent reverse transcription with random hexamers. The CDR3 of TCR beta was amplified by immunoSEQ multiplex PCR across 54 Vbeta and 13 Jbeta. One entry per CDR3 protein, called by TCRdb with MiXCR from the immunoSEQ multiplex PCR reads. The table includes around 69,000 distinct CDR3 sequences, 96% detected once. The CDR3 covers 15 residues. J lost 2 bases, V lost 1 base, and 2 bases had no gene match. CDR1 is LNHNV and CDR2 is YYDKDF in the germline V gene (reference sequence). The multiple sclerosis control group was made up of treatment-naive patients with stable or active relapsing-remitting disease.

The sequence was collected from a human donor with multiple sclerosis. Sequencing was carried out using CD4+ T cells from PBMCs. The gene calls are TRBV15 and TRBJ2-7, with 10 positions matching TRBD1. The CDR3 loop reads CATSRGTGGTYEQYF. Written as DNA, the CDR3 is TGTGCCACCAGCAGAGGGACAGGGGGAACCTACGAGCAGTACTTC.